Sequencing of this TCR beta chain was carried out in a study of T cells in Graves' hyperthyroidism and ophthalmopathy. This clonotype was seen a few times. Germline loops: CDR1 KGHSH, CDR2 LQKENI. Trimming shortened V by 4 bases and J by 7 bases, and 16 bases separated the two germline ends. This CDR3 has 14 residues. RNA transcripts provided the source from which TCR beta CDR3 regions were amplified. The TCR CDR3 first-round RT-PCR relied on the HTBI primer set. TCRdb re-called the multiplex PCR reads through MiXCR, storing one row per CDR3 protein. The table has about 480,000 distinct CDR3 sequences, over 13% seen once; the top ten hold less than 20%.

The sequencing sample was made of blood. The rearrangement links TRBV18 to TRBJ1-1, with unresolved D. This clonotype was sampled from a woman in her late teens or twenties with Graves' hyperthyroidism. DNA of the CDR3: TGTGCCAGCTCACTTGGACGGACCGTGGGTGAAGCTTTCTTT. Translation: CASSLGRTVGEAFF.